This passage covers 27 T cell receptor beta chains from one sample sequenced in a study of cytomegalovirus exposure and HLA in healthy donors. With 60 Vbeta and 13 Jbeta primers, the PCR was carried out. Assay used: immunoSEQ multiplex PCR; TCRdb lists only in-frame clones, some missing. This table holds about 110,000 clones, about 80% found once. The sequenced sample consisted of PBMCs. These receptors all come from a woman aged 45-65 years in good health and CMV-seropositive.

J is TRBJ2-7 and V is TRBV2; D is perhaps TRBD1 (6 bases). The germline gives CDR1 SNHLY, CDR2 FYNNEI. V was clipped by 0 bases and J by 6 bases, with 15 bases between them. The CDR3 is 15 residues long. CDR3 loop: CASSEARTEATEQYF. The CDR3 nucleotides are TGTGCCAGCAGTGAAGCGCGGACAGAGGCTACCGAGCAGTACTTC.

The chain uses TRBV19 and TRBJ1-4, with 7 positions matching TRBD1. Germline trimming cut 7 bases from V and 8 bases from J; bases unmatched to any gene: 7. CDR3 length: 13 amino acids. The germline gives CDR1 LNHDA, CDR2 SQIVND (reference sequence). The DNA of the CDR3 is TGTGCCAGTAAAGGGCAGGGGGAAGAAAAACTGTTTTTT. Amino acids: CASKGQGEEKLFF.

Of note for this clone: Other DNA sequences in the sample encode the same CDR3. The chain joins TRBV5-1 to TRBJ2-2; 7 bases fit TRBD1. Germline loops: CDR1 SGHRS, CDR2 YFSETQ. The CDR3 is 15 amino acids. J gave up 4 bases and V 0 bases, and 3 bases lay outside the gene matches. The CDR3 coding sequence is TGCGCCAGCAGCTTGGGACAGGGTGGCACCGGGGAGCTGTTTTTT. This gives the protein CASSLGQGGTGELFF.

The count of this clone is one. At one boundary the junction diverges from the germline segment, which might be a read error. This chain connects TRBV7-2 to TRBJ2-6; D perhaps matches TRBD1 (5 bases). This CDR3 contains 15 residues. Germline lookup yields CDR1 SGHTA and CDR2 FQGNSA. The CDR3 spells CASSLYASGANGLTF. In DNA, the CDR3 is TGTGCCAGCAGCTTATACGCCTCTGGGGCCAACGGCCTGACTTTC.

The chain recombines TRBV18 with TRBJ2-5, with 11 bases that match TRBD1. Per the germline V gene, CDR1 is KGHSH and CDR2 is LQKENI. The CDR3 extends over 15 amino acids. After removal of 3 bases from V and 1 base from J, the junction contained 1 base not matched to a gene. In nucleotides, the CDR3 is TGTGCCAGCTCACCGGGACAGGGGGGCCAAGAGACCCAGTACTTC. It codes for CASSPGQGGQETQYF.

In the case of this clone: At the DNA level, this CDR3 is encoded by other sequences in the same sample as well. This sequence joins TRBV5-4 and TRBJ1-1; D ambiguous. CDR1 and CDR2 from the germline V gene are SGHNT and YYREEE (reference sequence). The CDR3 loop spans 13 amino acids. V dropped 1 base and J dropped 1 base, with 5 bases sitting between them. CDR3 region: CASSLRGNTEAFF. CDR3 sequence (DNA): TGTGCCAGCAGCTTGCGGGGGAACACTGAAGCTTTCTTT.

CDR3 region: CASSLTGVDTIYF. The DNA for the CDR3 is TGTGCCAGCAGCTTGACAGGGGTGGACACCATATATTTT. The V call is TRBV5-6, the J call TRBJ1-3, with TRBD1 matching over 7 bases. The trim removed 1 base at V and 8 bases at J, leaving 3 bases unmatched. Germline CDR1 SGHDT, CDR2 YYEEEE. The CDR3 loop spans 13 amino acids.

The table lists this clone with a count of one. The V gene is TRBV18, the J gene TRBJ1-3, with a tentative D call TRBD1 (5 bases). V dropped 3 bases and J dropped 4 bases, with 13 bases sitting between them. Looked up from germline, CDR1 is KGHSH and CDR2 is LQKENI. This CDR3 comprises 15 residues. CDR3 sequence (DNA): TGTGCCAGCTCACCGTTACAGGAAGGGGGAAACACCATATATTTT. Protein product: CASSPLQEGGNTIYF.

The gene calls are TRBV19 and TRBJ2-1, with D uncertain. This CDR3 has 13 residues. Germline V lookup: CDR1 LNHDA, CDR2 SQIVND (reference sequence). V dropped 1 base and J dropped 4 bases, with 5 bases sitting between them. This chain's CDR3 is CASSIGRYNEQFF. The CDR3 bases are TGTGCCAGTAGTATAGGCCGGTACAATGAGCAGTTCTTC.

The chain joins TRBV11-1 to TRBJ2-7; 10 positions match TRBD1. The CDR3 extends over 15 amino acids. Trimming removed 5 bases from V and 6 bases from J; junction bases left unmatched: 10. CDR1 is SGHAT and CDR2 is FQDESV in the germline V gene (reference sequence). The CDR3 DNA sequence: TGTGCCAGCAGCGCCGGACAGGGGGGGACCCTCGAGCAGTACTTC. This sequence encodes CASSAGQGGTLEQYF. The whole variable domain, filled in from reference TRBV11-1 and TRBJ2-7, reads EAEVAQSPRYKITEKSQAVAFWCDPISGHATLYWYRQILGQGPELLVQFQDESVVDDSQLPKDRFSAERLKGVDSTLKIQPAELGDSAMYLCASSAGQGGTLEQYFGPGTRLTVT.

This chain uses TRBV2 with TRBJ1-5; D is perhaps TRBD1 (6 bases). Germline lookup yields CDR1 SNHLY and CDR2 FYNNEI. The V and J ends lost 6 bases and 11 bases respectively, with 17 bases between them. The CDR3 is 13 residues long. The CDR3 bases are TGTGCCAGCAGCCCGGGACAATCTGAAGCCCAGCATTTT. It yields the protein CASSPGQSEAQHF. The full variable domain, with the rest looked up from reference TRBV2 and TRBJ1-5, is EPEVTQTPSHQVTQMGQEVILRCVPISNHLYFYWYRQILGQKVEFLVSFYNNEISEKSEIFDDQFSVERPDGSNFTLKIRSTKLEDSAMYFCASSPGQSEAQHFGDGTRLSIL.

J is TRBJ2-7 and V is TRBV5-1; a possible D gene is TRBD2 (6 bases). CDR1 SGHRS and CDR2 YFSETQ come from the germline V gene. V was pared by 0 bases and J by 2 bases, with 12 bases between. This CDR3 is 15 amino acids long. The CDR3 nucleotides are TGCGCCAGCAGCTTGGAAGGAGCTAGCGCCTACGAGCAGTACTTC. This encodes CASSLEGASAYEQYF.

V usage is TRBV29-1 and J usage is TRBJ2-5; possibly TRBD2 for D (6 bases). The J call is uncertain, as TRBJ2-7 better fits the DNA end. CDR1 and CDR2 from the germline V gene are SQVTM and ANQGSEA. The CDR3 spans 14 residues. CDR3 in amino acids: CSVEDRGLSYEQYF. The CDR3 DNA reads as TGCAGCGTTGAAGATCGGGGACTTTCCTACGAGCAGTACTTC.

The chain joins TRBV7-8 to TRBJ2-3; TRBD2 agrees at 7 bases. The CDR3 consists of 15 residues. The germline V gene encodes CDR1 SGHVS and CDR2 FQNEAQ. J lost 4 bases, V lost 5 bases, and 9 bases had no gene match. This chain's CDR3 is CASSQRGGTSDTQYF. CDR3 nucleotides: TGTGCCAGCAGCCAACGCGGGGGAACGTCAGATACGCAGTATTTT.

The CDR3 spells CASSLGQGYGYTF. CDR3 DNA sequence: TGTGCCAGCAGCTTAGGACAGGGTTATGGCTACACCTTC. The chain recombines TRBV7-8 with TRBJ1-2, with 7 nucleotides matching TRBD1. V shed 1 base, J shed 5 bases, and the junction held 1 base outside the gene matches. Germline lookup yields CDR1 SGHVS and CDR2 FQNEAQ. CDR3 length equals 13 residues.

V usage is TRBV9 and J usage is TRBJ2-3; 7 bases are a match to TRBD2. Germline trimming cut 0 bases from V and 1 base from J; bases unmatched to any gene: 5. The CDR3 spans 16 residues. Germline V lookup: CDR1 SGDLS, CDR2 YYNGEE. The CDR3 region has the DNA TGTGCCAGCAGCGTAGGGGTGGGGGGGGGCACAGATACGCAGTATTTT. This encodes CASSVGVGGGTDTQYF.

The DNA for the CDR3 is TGTGCCAGCAGCTTAACGGGCGGCAGGGAGGTTAAAAAACTGTTTTTT. Its protein product is CASSLTGGREVKKLFF. The chain couples TRBV11-2 to TRBJ1-4, with TRBD1 as a possible D gene (5 bases). The CDR3 is made up of 16 amino acids. The germline V gene encodes CDR1 SGHAT and CDR2 FQNNGV. V was clipped by 2 bases and J by 9 bases, with 19 bases between them. Full variable domain (remainder filled in from reference TRBV11-2 and TRBJ1-4): EAGVAQSPRYKIIEKRQSVAFWCNPISGHATLYWYQQILGQGPKLLIQFQNNGVVDDSQLPKDRFSAERLKGVDSTLKIQPAKLEDSAVYLCASSLTGGREVKKLFFGSGTQLSVL.

This clone was seen more than once but under ten times. The V call is TRBV12-5, the J call TRBJ2-7, with 8 bases matching TRBD1. The length of the CDR3 is 15 residues. Germline loops: CDR1 LGHNT, CDR2 FRNRAP. Germline trimming cut 5 bases from V and 1 base from J; bases unmatched to any gene: 7. The CDR3 sequence is CASGPAGQGSYEQYF. CDR3 DNA: TGTGCTAGTGGTCCGGCAGGACAGGGTTCCTACGAGCAGTACTTC.

This clone was detected only a few times. This rearrangement joins TRBV11-2 to TRBJ2-7; the D is unclear. The CDR3 covers 13 residues. CDR1 is SGHAT and CDR2 is FQNNGV in the germline V gene. V lost 1 base, J lost 2 bases, and 6 bases lay in between. In DNA form, the CDR3 reads TGTGCCAGCAGCTTAGGGCCCCCCTACGAGCAGTACTTC. Translated: CASSLGPPYEQYF.

This chain uses TRBV4-2 with TRBJ2-2; maybe TRBD2 (5 bases). The CDR3 has 15 residues. Looked up from germline, CDR1 is LGHNA and CDR2 is YNFKEQ. Trimming shortened V by 1 base and J by 1 base, and 7 bases separated the two germline ends. CDR3 sequence (DNA): TGTGCCAGCAGCCAAGTCAGCGGGAACACCGGGGAGCTGTTTTTT. Translating it yields CASSQVSGNTGELFF.

In DNA, the CDR3 is TGTGCCAGCAGCCAAACCGTGAGACTGCGGGATGGCTACACCTTC. It translates to CASSQTVRLRDGYTF. The chain carries TRBV14 and TRBJ1-2; no clear D. The CDR3 contains 15 residues. V was cut by 2 bases and J by 6 bases, with 16 bases left in between. Germline CDR1 reads SGHDN; CDR2 reads FVKESK.

This sequence joins TRBV7-9 and TRBJ2-7; D not certain. Germline-derived CDR1 and CDR2 are SEHNR and FQNEAQ (reference sequence). The CDR3 contains 12 residues. This CDR3 reads CSLDVAPREQYF. CDR3 DNA: TGTTCCCTGGATGTAGCCCCCCGCGAGCAGTACTTC.

The table lists this clone with a count of one. This chain joins TRBV9 and TRBJ2-2; D may be TRBD2 (5 bases). V was cut by 0 bases and J by 7 bases, with 10 bases left in between. The CDR3 is 14 residues long. The germline CDR1 and CDR2 sequences are SGDLS and YYNGEE. Here the CDR3 DNA reads TGTGCCAGCAGCGTAGTACCAGCGGTCGGGGAGCTGTTTTTT. Amino acid sequence: CASSVVPAVGELFF.

The chain couples TRBV18 to TRBJ2-3, with 8 nucleotides matching TRBD2. V was pared by 1 base and J by 0 bases, with 3 bases of the junction left unmatched. Germline lookup yields CDR1 KGHSH and CDR2 LQKENI. CDR3 length: 16 residues. CDR3: CASSPLSGGSTDTQYF. The CDR3 DNA reads as TGTGCCAGCTCACCACTGTCGGGGGGGAGCACAGATACGCAGTATTTT. The whole variable domain, remainder taken from reference TRBV18 and TRBJ2-3, is NAGVMQNPRHLVRRRGQEARLRCSPMKGHSHVYWYRQLPEEGLKFMVYLQKENIIDESGMPKERFSAEFPKEGPSILRIQQVVRGDSAAYFCASSPLSGGSTDTQYFGPGTRLTVL.

As for this clone: Other DNA sequences in the sample encode the same CDR3. The chain combines TRBV5-1 with TRBJ2-3; TRBD2 matches at 10 bases. Germline CDR1 reads SGHRS; CDR2 reads YFSETQ. The CDR3 extends over 14 amino acids. V was pared by 2 bases and J by 5 bases, with 2 bases of the junction left unmatched. The CDR3 is CASSLGLAEDTQYF. The CDR3 nucleotides are TGCGCCAGCAGCTTAGGACTAGCGGAAGATACGCAGTATTTT.

This clone has just a few counts. The rearrangement uses TRBV7-2 and TRBJ1-4; 8 nucleotides match TRBD1. CDR3 length: 13 amino acids. V trimming: 4 bases; J trimming: 7 bases; junction bases outside the gene matches: 2. Germline loops: CDR1 SGHTA, CDR2 FQGNSA. CDR3: CASSWGQAEKLFF. The CDR3 region has the DNA TGTGCCAGCAGCTGGGGACAGGCTGAAAAACTGTTTTTT.

Points on this clone: The same CDR3 also results from other DNA sequences found in this sample. The chain has TRBV5-1 and TRBJ2-1, with D maybe TRBD1 (6 bases). Trimming took 0 bases from V and 0 from J, leaving 7 bases between them. This CDR3 is built from 15 residues. Germline V gene data show CDR1 as SGHRS and CDR2 as YFSETQ. CDR3 residues: CASSLEGGSYNEQFF. The CDR3 nucleotides read TGCGCCAGCAGCTTGGAAGGGGGCTCCTACAATGAGCAGTTCTTC.